These 20 T cell receptor beta chains share one sample of origin, sequenced in a study of tumor-infiltrating lymphocytes in primary liver carcinoma (dated by TCRdb to about 2017). Blood RNA was extracted from unsorted whole blood using TRIzol reagent, and germline DNA was obtained with the DNeasy Blood & Tissue kit. TCRdb lists the instrument as Illumina HiSeq 2500. Using a constant-region primer and ProtoScript II reverse transcriptase, TCRbeta-specific cDNA was reverse-transcribed from about 0.45 ug total RNA. The TCRbeta libraries were prepared through three rounds of nested multiplex PCR following a slightly modified ARM-PCR procedure. Multiplex TRBV1-TRBV30 forward primers and a Cbeta reverse primer were used in the first two PCR rounds, each of which was run for about 10 cycles. In TCRdb, the public reads were trimmed at Q25 with fastp and aligned with MiXCR, with productive beta chains retained. Identical CDR3 protein sequences are pooled into one entry, listed with their most common genes and DNA. In all, the sample holds about 320,000 distinct CDR3 sequences, and 60% to 80% of those were seen once. Jointly, the top ten make up roughly 10% of the sample.

What was sequenced was peripheral blood. These receptors originate from a man between 35 and 55 years old with primary liver carcinoma and hepatitis B virus infection.

This clonotype appeared many times. J is TRBJ2-7 and V is TRBV4-1; possible D gene TRBD2, 6 bases. The CDR3 runs 14 residues. Trimming removed 1 base from V and 7 bases from J, with 14 bases in between. The V gene's germline CDR1 is MGHRA and CDR2 YSYEKL. The CDR3 reads CASSQVVRGGEQYF. For the CDR3, the DNA is TGCGCCAGCAGCCAAGTCGTTCGAGGAGGGGAGCAGTACTTC.

This clonotype was detected ten times or more. The chain employs TRBV6-2 or TRBV6-3 and TRBJ2-7; D possibly uses TRBD1 or TRBD2 (5 bases each). Germline CDR1 is MNHEY and CDR2 is SVGEGT. The CDR3 spans 14 residues. Trimming removed 8 bases from V and 2 bases from J, with 16 bases in between. CDR3 coding DNA: TGTGCCAGCTCCCCTGGGGGAACTCCCTACGAGCAGTACTTC. Amino acid sequence: CASSPGGTPYEQYF.

This clonotype was seen ten or more times. This rearrangement joins TRBV12-3 or TRBV12-4 to TRBJ2-7, with TRBD1 matching over 8 bases. The V gene end was trimmed by 3 bases and the J gene end by 6 bases; junction bases not matched to a gene: 7. CDR3 size: 14 residues. The CDR3 region is CASSFVGQGREQYF. The CDR3 coding sequence is TGTGCCAGCAGTTTCGTCGGACAGGGACGCGAGCAGTACTTC.

As regards this clonotype: At one boundary the junction diverges from the germline segment, which might be a read error. The V and J genes are TRBV4-3 and TRBJ1-2; tentative D call: TRBD1 (5 bases). From germline, CDR1 is LGHNA and CDR2 YSLEER. This CDR3 is 15 amino acids long. The CDR3 DNA reads TGCGCCAGCATCCAAAAGGTGAAGGGGAGCTATGGCTACACCTTC. It yields the protein CASIQKVKGSYGYTF.

This clonotype came up once. This may stem from a read error, because a much larger clone lies one nucleotide away. The gene calls are TRBV4-2 and TRBJ2-3; TRBD2 is a possible D gene (6 bases). Germline V CDR1 and CDR2: LGHNA, YNFKEQ. Trimming removed 5 bases at V and 2 bases at J, with 20 bases between. This CDR3 contains 17 residues. CDR3 residues: CASSARTSSTYTDTQYF. The CDR3 region has the DNA TGTGCCAGCAGCGCACGCACTAGCTCGACTTACACAGATACGCAGTATTTT.

Of note for this clonotype: A junction end diverges from the germline sequence, so it may reflect a read error. The V gene is TRBV6-2 or TRBV6-3, the J gene TRBJ1-1; D not certain. From germline, CDR1 is MNHEY and CDR2 SVGEGT. The length of the CDR3 is 13 residues. The CDR3, as DNA: TGTGCCAGCAGGAGAGTCCTGAACACTAAAGCTTTCTTT. It specifies CASRRVLNTKAFF.

To note about this clonotype: This may be a read error, as it is one base from a much larger clone. Lacking the conserved final phenylalanine or tryptophan, this CDR3 likely reflects a read error. No DNA is shown, since the ends of the CDR3 on it are uncertain; the CDR3 is the one TCRdb lists. The rearrangement joins TRBV29-1 to TRBJ1-2. A total of 12 residues make up the CDR3, ends included. Germline CDR1 is SQVTM and CDR2 is ANQGSEA. The CDR3 loop reads CSVVEANYGYTC.

About this clonotype itself: With a much larger clone just one base away, this may be a read error. The chain couples TRBV29-1 to TRBJ1-1; 9 nucleotides agree with TRBD1. This CDR3 region has 14 residues. The germline gives CDR1 SQVTM, CDR2 ANQGSEA. CDR3 protein: CGARGGQGNPEAFF. The CDR3 DNA sequence: TGCGGCGCCCGAGGGGGACAGGGAAATCCTGAAGCTTTCTTT.

The chain uses TRBV5-1 and TRBJ2-4; 9 nucleotides agree with TRBD2. Looked up from germline, CDR1 is SGHRS and CDR2 is YFSETQ. V lost 2 bases to trimming and J lost 6 bases; unmatched junction nucleotides: 6. The CDR3 is 15 amino acids. CDR3: CASSFSGSGGNIQYF. As DNA, the CDR3 is TGCGCCAGCAGCTTTAGCGGGAGTGGGGGAAACATTCAGTACTTC.

About this clonotype itself: This may arise from a read error, as a much more abundant clone is one base away. V gene TRBV14 combines with J gene TRBJ2-1, with D unclear. This CDR3 has 15 amino acids. Germline CDR1 and CDR2: SGHDN and FVKESK. This CDR3 is CASSPVSGPYNEHFF. The CDR3 DNA sequence: TGTGCCAGCAGCCCCGTTTCTGGCCCATACAATGAGCATTTCTTC.

This clonotype was found a few times. The CDR3 end shows no conserved phenylalanine or tryptophan, and so a read error is likely. The chain couples TRBV6-5 to TRBJ1-1; unclear D gene. The germline V gene encodes CDR1 MNHEY and CDR2 SVGAGI. The CDR3 sequence is 14 residues long. As DNA, the CDR3 is TGTGTCAGCAGTTACTCAAACCGGAACATTGAAGCTTTCTAT. Its protein product is CVSSYSNRNIEAFY.

At least ten counts were recorded for this clonotype. The chain recombines TRBV6-5 with TRBJ1-2; D may be TRBD1 (6 bases). The CDR3 covers 14 residues. V was shortened by 6 bases and J by 4 bases, with 15 bases between the two germline ends. Per germline, CDR1 MNHEY and CDR2 SVGAGI. This chain's CDR3 is CASSDQGQLYGYTF. CDR3 DNA sequence: TGTGCCAGCAGCGACCAAGGACAGCTCTATGGCTACACCTTC.

A note on this clonotype: This likely comes from a read error, as the CDR3 has no conserved phenylalanine or tryptophan at its end. The chain carries TRBV11-2 and TRBJ2-3; a weak D match, TRBD1 (5 bases). CDR3 length: 13 residues. Germline lookup yields CDR1 SGHAT and CDR2 FQNNGV. Trimming shortened V by 4 bases and J by 4 bases, and 9 bases separated the two germline ends. CDR3 sequence: CASSYPGPDTQYS. CDR3 nucleotides: TGTGCCAGCAGCTACCCAGGGCCAGATACGCAGTATTCT.

The V call is TRBV12-3 or TRBV12-4, the J call TRBJ2-5; 7 bases line up with TRBD2. The V and J ends lost 8 bases and 9 bases, in that order; junction bases with no gene match: 9. The CDR3 is 12 residues long. In nucleotides, the CDR3 is TGTGCCAGCTGGGAGGGGCGGTCGGCCCAGTACTTC. This gives the protein CASWEGRSAQYF.

This clonotype was detected once. Just one base apart from a much larger clone, this may be a read error. The chain links TRBV5-6 to TRBJ1-6, with D perhaps TRBD1 (5 bases). This CDR3 comprises 14 residues. The germline V and J ends were trimmed by 3 bases and 7 bases, with 11 bases remaining between them. The germline V gene has CDR1 SGHDT and CDR2 YYEEEE. In nucleotides, the CDR3 is TGTGCCAGCAGCTGGGGACCGCTCAATTCACCCCTCCACTTT. Translated: CASSWGPLNSPLHF.

The V gene is TRBV5-1, the J gene TRBJ1-1; 11 nucleotides match TRBD1. The ends lost 4 bases at V and 7 bases at J; junction bases unmatched: 6. Germline V gene data show CDR1 as SGHRS and CDR2 as YFSETQ. The CDR3 length is 14 residues. The CDR3 DNA is TGCGCCAGCAGCGCATCCGGGACAGGGGGTGAAGCTTTCTTT. Its translation: CASSASGTGGEAFF.

Concerning this clonotype itself: This clone may be a read error of a much larger clone one base away. The chain carries TRBV10-3 and TRBJ2-3, with 7 nucleotides matching TRBD2. V gave up 7 bases and J gave up 2 bases; unmatched junction bases: 6. The CDR3 sequence is 14 residues long. From germline, CDR1 is ENHRY and CDR2 SYGVKD. Here the CDR3 reads CAINRAGPTDTQYF. The CDR3 coding sequence is TGTGCCATCAACCGAGCGGGACCCACAGATACGCAGTATTTT.

As for this clonotype: An end of the junction does not agree with germline; a read error may underlie this. This chain joins TRBV6-2 or TRBV6-3 and TRBJ2-7; D may be TRBD1 or TRBD2 (5 bases each). This CDR3 comprises 16 residues. Germline V gene data show CDR1 as MNHEY and CDR2 as SVGEGT. The CDR3 is CARSLGLGQRSYEQYF. CDR3 coding DNA: TGTGCCAGGAGTTTGGGTTTGGGGCAGCGGTCCTACGAGCAGTACTTC.

As regards this clonotype: An end of the junction does not agree with germline; a read error may underlie this. The genes are TRBV12-3 or TRBV12-4 and TRBJ2-1; perhaps TRBD2 as D (5 bases). The CDR3 contains 14 residues. CDR3 amino acids: CAGSFIGRNNEQFF. CDR3 DNA: TGTGCCGGCAGTTTCATTGGGAGAAACAATGAGCAGTTCTTC.

This clonotype was detected once. Since a much larger clone is just one base distant, this may be a read error. The genes are TRBV5-5 and TRBJ2-7, with 8 nucleotides matching TRBD2. J was trimmed by 5 bases and V by 1 base; bases with no gene match: 8. CDR1 is SGHKS and CDR2 is YYEKEE in the germline V gene (reference sequence). This CDR3 is 15 amino acids long. CDR3 bases: TGTGCCAGCAGCTTGCGAGCGGGAGTAGAAAACGAGCAGTACTTC. It encodes CASSLRAGVENEQYF.